Below, 31 T cell receptor beta chains from the same sample are listed, as sequenced in a study of cytomegalovirus exposure and HLA in healthy donors. Use of 60 Vbeta and 13 Jbeta primers characterized the PCR. The method was immunoSEQ multiplex PCR; TCRdb's version includes in-frame clones alone and lacks a portion of them. The table includes over 150,000 clones, approximately 80% detected once. Sequenced: PBMCs. These TCRs come from a man in his forties or fifties in good health and CMV-seropositive.

This clone was seen only once. The chain recombines TRBV15 with TRBJ2-7, with 9 bases identical to TRBD1. J lost 2 bases, V lost 11 bases, and 4 bases had no gene match. Germline V CDR1 and CDR2: LNHNV, YYDKDF (reference sequence). This CDR3 contains 12 residues. The CDR3 DNA is TGTGCCTCCGGGACAGGGCCCTACGAGCAGTACTTC. Translation: CASGTGPYEQYF.

This sequence joins TRBV4-2 and TRBJ2-5; 14 bases agree with TRBD2. The ends lost 1 base at V and 10 bases at J; junction bases unmatched: 11. The CDR3 loop spans 17 amino acids. Germline V gives CDR1 LGHNA, CDR2 YNFKEQ. As DNA, the CDR3 is TGTGCCAGCAGCCAAGGCCAGGGACTAGCGGGAGTGAGGGGCCAGTACTTC. Its protein product is CASSQGQGLAGVRGQYF.

V usage is TRBV27 and J usage is TRBJ2-5; the match to TRBD1 covers 8 bases. This CDR3 spans 15 amino acids. CDR1 is MNHEY and CDR2 is SMNVEV in the germline V gene (reference sequence). With 3 bases clipped from V and 3 bases from J, the junction kept 6 bases outside the gene matches. CDR3 sequence (DNA): TGTGCCAGCAGTTTTGTTTCGGACAGGGAAGAGACCCAGTACTTC. Amino acids: CASSFVSDREETQYF.

The V and J genes are TRBV7-8 and TRBJ2-1, with D tentatively TRBD2 (6 bases). The ends were cut back, 1 base at V and 4 bases at J, with 14 bases in the middle. This CDR3 region has 16 residues. Germline V gene lookup returns CDR1 SGHVS and CDR2 FQNEAQ. CDR3 DNA: TGTGCCAGCAGCTTAGGGGACTTCCCCCAATACAATGAGCAGTTCTTC. It is translated as CASSLGDFPQYNEQFF.

The chain recombines TRBV6-6 with TRBJ1-1; D is uncertain. The CDR3 has 13 residues. Between the trimmed V and J ends, which lost 8 bases and 2 bases, there was a span of 12 bases. CDR1 and CDR2 from the germline V gene are MNHNY and SVGAGI (reference sequence). CDR3 sequence (DNA): TGTGCCAGCCATTCCGAGGTAAACACTGAAGCTTTCTTT. Its protein product is CASHSEVNTEAFF.

The genes are TRBV4-3 and TRBJ1-4, with D hard to call. Germline CDR1 LGHNA, CDR2 YSLEER. Trimming pared 0 bases from V and 7 bases from J, leaving 9 bases between. CDR3 length: 14 amino acids. The chain's CDR3 is CASSQDGGREKLFF. In nucleotides, the CDR3 is TGCGCCAGCAGCCAAGATGGCGGGCGTGAAAAACTGTTTTTT.

The chain carries TRBV29-1 and TRBJ1-1, with 7 bases aligning to TRBD1. V trimming: 7 bases; J trimming: 4 bases; junction bases outside the gene matches: 6. This CDR3 region has 12 residues. CDR1 and CDR2 (germline): SQVTM, ANQGSEA. The CDR3 region is CSAYRGGTEAFF. DNA for the CDR3: TGCAGCGCCTACAGGGGTGGCACTGAAGCTTTCTTT.

The genes are TRBV27 and TRBJ2-3, with TRBD1 identical over 8 bases. This CDR3 spans 15 amino acids. V shed 3 bases and J 6 bases; nucleotides not matched to a gene: 8. Germline V gene lookup returns CDR1 MNHEY and CDR2 SMNVEV (reference sequence). CDR3 sequence reads: CASSFTGQGVDTQYF. In DNA form, the CDR3 reads TGTGCCAGCAGTTTCACCGGACAGGGTGTCGATACGCAGTATTTT.

A remark on this clone: The sample holds other DNA sequences that translate to the same CDR3. The V call is TRBV7-9, the J call TRBJ2-1; D is unresolved. V lost 3 bases, J lost 0 bases, and 3 bases lay in between. The CDR3 consists of 13 residues. The V gene's germline CDR1 is SEHNR and CDR2 FQNEAQ (reference sequence). CDR3 nucleotide sequence: TGTGCCAGCAGCTTCAGCTCCTACAATGAGCAGTTCTTC. Its protein is CASSFSSYNEQFF.

CDR3 DNA: TGTGCCACCAGCGCCGGGACAGCGATCTCCTACGAGCAGTACTTC. Translation gives CATSAGTAISYEQYF. The chain employs TRBV15 and TRBJ2-7; 7 bases map to TRBD1. Per the germline V gene, CDR1 is LNHNV and CDR2 is YYDKDF (reference sequence). With 5 bases clipped from V and 0 bases from J, the junction kept 7 bases outside the gene matches. The CDR3 length is 15 residues.

CDR3 in amino acids: CASSSDLGGGWAFF. The CDR3 DNA is TGTGCCAGCAGTTCTGATTTAGGGGGGGGGTGGGCTTTCTTT. The chain joins TRBV27 to TRBJ1-1, with D tentatively TRBD1 (6 bases). CDR3 length: 14 residues. Germline loops: CDR1 MNHEY, CDR2 SMNVEV (reference sequence). Trimming took 4 bases from V and 11 from J, leaving 20 bases between them.

The chain recombines TRBV5-6 with TRBJ2-1; the D gene is possibly TRBD1 (5 bases). Trimming removed 4 bases at V and 7 bases at J, with 9 bases between. The CDR3 has 12 residues. Per germline, CDR1 SGHDT and CDR2 YYEEEE. The CDR3 region is CASSRRQNEQFF. CDR3 nucleotides: TGTGCCAGCAGCCGGCGACAGAATGAGCAGTTCTTC. The whole variable domain, filled in from reference TRBV5-6 and TRBJ2-1, reads DAGVTQSPTHLIKTRGQQVTLRCSPKSGHDTVSWYQQALGQGPQFIFQYYEEEERQRGNFPDRFSGHQFPNYSSELNVNALLLGDSALYLCASSRRQNEQFFGPGTRLTVL.

This clone came up a few times. J is TRBJ2-1 and V is TRBV5-1, with TRBD2 matching 9 bases. V was clipped by 1 base and J by 3 bases; unmatched bases: 11. Germline CDR1 is SGHRS and CDR2 is YFSETQ. This CDR3 is 18 amino acids long. Here the CDR3 DNA reads TGCGCCAGCAGCTTGAGTCTGGCGGGGGGGCCTGGCTACAATGAGCAGTTCTTC. Its translation: CASSLSLAGGPGYNEQFF.

The chain uses TRBV5-4 and TRBJ1-2; tentatively, D is TRBD1 (6 bases). The V gene lost 2 bases and the J gene lost 3 bases, with 11 bases spanning the gap. CDR3 size: 14 residues. The V gene's germline CDR1 is SGHNT and CDR2 YYREEE (reference sequence). The CDR3 DNA reads as TGTGCCAGCAGCTTCGGGGACACCTACTATGGCTACACCTTC. This gives the protein CASSFGDTYYGYTF.

The V gene is TRBV15, the J gene TRBJ1-1; D call uncertain. Looked up from germline, CDR1 is LNHNV and CDR2 is YYDKDF (reference sequence). V was pared by 3 bases and J by 0 bases, with 11 bases between. The CDR3 is 15 residues long. CDR3 loop: CATSSEASMNTEAFF. The CDR3 DNA is TGTGCCACCAGCAGTGAGGCCTCTATGAACACTGAAGCTTTCTTT.

This clone was seen a handful of times. The rearrangement joins TRBV2 to TRBJ2-5; D may be TRBD2 (6 bases). Germline lookup yields CDR1 SNHLY and CDR2 FYNNEI. The CDR3 length is 14 residues. Trimming shortened V by 5 bases and J by 2 bases, and 12 bases separated the two germline ends. The CDR3 DNA reads TGTGCCAGCAGTCGGGGGACGCTACAAGAGACCCAGTACTTC. It encodes CASSRGTLQETQYF.

The rearrangement joins TRBV30 to TRBJ2-7, with 10 bases lining up with TRBD2. The CDR3 extends over 14 amino acids. Germline CDR1 reads GTSNPN; CDR2 reads SVGIG (reference sequence). J was trimmed by 2 bases and V by 1 base; bases with no gene match: 2. The CDR3 region is CAWSGLAGAYEQYF. CDR3 DNA: TGTGCCTGGAGTGGCCTAGCGGGGGCCTACGAGCAGTACTTC.

The sample holds a few counts of this clone. J is TRBJ1-2 and V is TRBV27; 8 positions match TRBD1. This CDR3 is built from 15 residues. With 0 bases clipped from V and 6 bases from J, the junction kept 6 bases outside the gene matches. Per germline, CDR1 MNHEY and CDR2 SMNVEV (reference sequence). CDR3 in DNA: TGTGCCAGCAGTTTATCTACGGACAGGGTGGATGGCTACACCTTC. It is translated as CASSLSTDRVDGYTF.

The chain employs TRBV13 and TRBJ2-7; D uncertain. CDR1 is PRHDT, CDR2 FYEKMQ, per germline (reference sequence). The CDR3 contains 11 residues. Between the trimmed V and J ends, which lost 0 bases and 7 bases, there was a span of 4 bases. This CDR3 is CASSLGQEQYF. CDR3 nucleotide sequence: TGTGCCAGCAGCTTAGGTCAAGAGCAGTACTTC.

V is TRBV11-1 and J is TRBJ2-7; TRBD2 is a possible D gene (5 bases). V gave up 0 bases and J gave up 5 bases, with 8 bases separating them. The CDR3 runs to 13 residues. Germline assignment: CDR1 SGHAT and CDR2 FQDESV (reference sequence). CDR3 protein: CASSLALAHEQYF. In DNA form, the CDR3 reads TGTGCCAGCAGCTTAGCTCTAGCCCACGAGCAGTACTTC.

The J gene is TRBJ2-1, the V gene TRBV5-1; 7 bases match TRBD1. Trimming at V came to 4 bases and at J to 2 bases, leaving 3 bases not matched to a gene. Germline V CDR1 and CDR2: SGHRS, YFSETQ. This CDR3 has 14 residues. CDR3 in amino acids: CASSRDSTYNEQFF. CDR3 sequence (DNA): TGCGCCAGCAGCCGGGACAGCACCTACAATGAGCAGTTCTTC. Full variable domain (outside the CDR3, taken from reference TRBV5-1 and TRBJ2-1): KAGVTQTPRYLIKTRGQQVTLSCSPISGHRSVSWYQQTPGQGLQFLFEYFSETQRNKGNFPGRFSGRQFSNSRSEMNVSTLELGDSALYLCASSRDSTYNEQFFGPGTRLTVL.

The chain couples TRBV9 to TRBJ1-6; D may be TRBD1 (5 bases). This CDR3 contains 14 residues. Per germline, CDR1 SGDLS and CDR2 YYNGEE. Trimming removed 5 bases from V and 6 bases from J, with 12 bases in between. CDR3 nucleotides: TGTGCCAGCAGGCGACAGCCTTCTAATTCACCCCTCCACTTT. It is translated as CASRRQPSNSPLHF.

This chain joins TRBV25-1 and TRBJ2-5; TRBD1 aligns across 7 bases. J was trimmed by 5 bases and V by 5 bases; bases with no gene match: 5. Germline V CDR1 and CDR2: MGHDK, SYGVNS. CDR3 length: 13 amino acids. The CDR3 loop is CASSKTGSETQYF. For the CDR3, the DNA is TGTGCCAGCAGTAAGACAGGGTCGGAGACCCAGTACTTC.

The rearrangement links TRBV4-1 to TRBJ2-5; a weak D match, TRBD1 (5 bases). The J call could be wrong; TRBJ2-7 is a better fit for the DNA end. Looked up from germline, CDR1 is MGHRA and CDR2 is YSYEKL. The CDR3 loop spans 15 amino acids. The CDR3 DNA sequence: TGCGCCAGCAGCCAAGAGCGACAGTCCGCCTACGAGCAGTACTTC. Its protein product is CASSQERQSAYEQYF.

The CDR3 DNA reads as TGTGCCAGCAGAATTTCTAGCGGAGCCCCCTCCGAGCAGTACTTC. It codes for CASRISSGAPSEQYF. V and J are TRBV11-2 and TRBJ2-7; 7 positions match TRBD2. This CDR3 region has 15 residues. Per germline, CDR1 SGHAT and CDR2 FQNNGV. J was trimmed by 6 bases and V by 6 bases; bases with no gene match: 14.

DNA for the CDR3: TGTGCCAGTACCCGGACAGTCTACGAGCAGTACTTC. Translated, it gives CASTRTVYEQYF. The chain joins TRBV19 to TRBJ2-5; possible D gene TRBD1, 6 bases. The last part of the DNA fits TRBJ2-7 better; the J call may be wrong. The CDR3 is 12 amino acids. Germline CDR1 and CDR2: LNHDA and SQIVND (reference sequence).

The rearrangement links TRBV6-1 to TRBJ2-1; 10 bases map to TRBD1. Trimming cost V 8 bases and J 6 bases; bases outside gene matches: 10. CDR1 is MNHNS and CDR2 is SASEGT in the germline V gene. This CDR3 has 15 amino acids. The CDR3 loop reads CASGRGQGGFNEQFF. CDR3 nucleotides: TGTGCCAGCGGACGCGGACAGGGGGGTTTCAATGAGCAGTTCTTC.

The chain couples TRBV2 to TRBJ2-3; 10 bases fit TRBD1. This CDR3 comprises 17 residues. From germline, CDR1 is SNHLY and CDR2 FYNNEI. J gave up 2 bases and V 2 bases, and 7 bases lay outside the gene matches. CDR3 sequence (DNA): TGTGCCAGCAGTGAATATTTGGGACAGGGGCTCACAGATACGCAGTATTTT. The encoded protein is CASSEYLGQGLTDTQYF. Filled out from reference TRBV2 and TRBJ2-3, the complete variable domain reads EPEVTQTPSHQVTQMGQEVILRCVPISNHLYFYWYRQILGQKVEFLVSFYNNEISEKSEIFDDQFSVERPDGSNFTLKIRSTKLEDSAMYFCASSEYLGQGLTDTQYFGPGTRLTVL.

This rearrangement joins TRBV9 to TRBJ1-1; the D is unclear. CDR1 SGDLS and CDR2 YYNGEE come from the germline V gene. Trimming left V 7 bases short and J 0 bases short, with 13 bases between. The CDR3 extends over 14 amino acids. The CDR3 spells CASGTAAMNTEAFF. The CDR3 DNA follows: TGTGCCAGCGGCACAGCAGCCATGAACACTGAAGCTTTCTTT.

The chain uses TRBV5-1 and TRBJ2-7, with a possible D match to TRBD1 (7 bases). Looked up from germline, CDR1 is SGHRS and CDR2 is YFSETQ. Trimming left V 0 bases short and J 8 bases short, with 18 bases between. This CDR3 is built from 15 residues. CDR3 loop: CASSLDAGGIEKQYF. The DNA for the CDR3 is TGCGCCAGCAGCTTGGATGCAGGGGGGATAGAGAAGCAGTACTTC.

This chain connects TRBV5-1 to TRBJ1-4, with 9 bases aligning to TRBD1. Germline lookup yields CDR1 SGHRS and CDR2 YFSETQ. This CDR3 is built from 16 residues. Trimming cost V 4 bases and J 5 bases; bases outside gene matches: 9. The CDR3 sequence: CASSRYPGTGNEKLFF. CDR3 DNA: TGCGCCAGCAGCAGATATCCCGGGACAGGGAATGAAAAACTGTTTTTT. Combining the CDR3 with reference TRBV5-1 and TRBJ1-4 gives the whole variable domain KAGVTQTPRYLIKTRGQQVTLSCSPISGHRSVSWYQQTPGQGLQFLFEYFSETQRNKGNFPGRFSGRQFSNSRSEMNVSTLELGDSALYLCASSRYPGTGNEKLFFGSGTQLSVL.